This T cell receptor (beta chain) emerged from a study of blood T cell repertoires in COVID-19. The CDR3 length is 14 residues. V lost 0 bases, J lost 4 bases, and 10 bases lay in between. Per the germline V gene, CDR1 is SGHRS and CDR2 is YFSETQ. Authors' methods: Amplification of reference gene primers provided the estimated nucleated cell counts. Libraries were prepared by immunoSEQ multiplex PCR; TCRdb keeps only in-frame clonotypes and omits some of them. The DNA was the basis for D and trimming; V, J and clone size are from that table. Of 270,000 or so clones in the sample, approximately 91% were seen once.

The TCR sequence derives from a woman in her thirties or forties who had recovered from COVID-19. The V gene is TRBV5-1, the J gene TRBJ1-2; tentative D call: TRBD1 (6 bases). Sequenced: peripheral blood. CDR3 DNA: TGCGCCAGCAGCTTGGGGGACACAGCCTATGGCTACACCTTC. Amino acid sequence: CASSLGDTAYGYTF.